This T cell receptor (beta chain) was profiled in a study of beta chain features in type 1 diabetes. General observations from the study: In every one of the four CD4+ subsets, TCRB CDR3s were moderately but significantly shorter in Type 1 diabetes patients.

About this clone itself: Its target is not known.

The entirety of the isolated RNA underwent reverse transcription, so expressed TCRB transcripts were sequenced. Sequenced by immunoSEQ multiplex PCR; TCRdb stores in-frame clones only, minus some. Of 600,000 to 700,000 clones detected, about an eighth appear once; the ten largest clones hold 0.095% to 0.15%. The sequence was collected from a man between 25 and 39 years old with type 1 diabetes. The specimen sequenced was naive CD4+ T cells from blood.

The CDR3 nucleotides are TGTGCCAGCAGCTTAAGCAGGGTGGAGACCCAGTACTTC. Translating it yields CASSLSRVETQYF. The chain combines TRBV13 with TRBJ2-5; D is perhaps TRBD1 (5 bases). V lost 2 bases, J lost 5 bases, and 9 bases lay in between. The length of the CDR3 is 13 residues. Germline values: CDR1 PRHDT, CDR2 FYEKMQ (reference sequence).